The clone carrying this T cell receptor (beta chain) was detected a few times. The target antigen is unknown. The data belong to a study of breast tumors, draining lymph nodes, adjacent tissues. Overall study results and limits: Compared with lymph nodes, tumors were less diverse; compared with nontumor tissue, more. Most tumor T cells seemingly derive from lymph node, then expand in tumor.

TCRdb processed the multiplex PCR reads anew with MiXCR; each CDR3 protein has one entry. The table lists 250,000 or so distinct CDR3 sequences, under 35% of them singletons, with more than 0.85% in the top ten. Axillary draining lymph nodes of breast cancer patients supplied the node samples. V was shortened by 5 bases and J by 2 bases, with 9 bases between the two germline ends. The length of the CDR3 is 13 residues. CDR1 is SGHAT and CDR2 is FQNNGV in the germline V gene. The sequence was obtained from a female donor with breast cancer. Some clones in this sample may be carry-over from other donors' samples. The material sequenced was axillary lymph node tissue. The rearrangement uses TRBV11-2 and TRBJ1-1, with a possible D match to TRBD1 (5 bases). The CDR3 region is CASSRGANTEAFF. CDR3 nucleotide sequence: TGTGCCAGCAGCCGAGGGGCAAACACTGAAGCTTTCTTT.